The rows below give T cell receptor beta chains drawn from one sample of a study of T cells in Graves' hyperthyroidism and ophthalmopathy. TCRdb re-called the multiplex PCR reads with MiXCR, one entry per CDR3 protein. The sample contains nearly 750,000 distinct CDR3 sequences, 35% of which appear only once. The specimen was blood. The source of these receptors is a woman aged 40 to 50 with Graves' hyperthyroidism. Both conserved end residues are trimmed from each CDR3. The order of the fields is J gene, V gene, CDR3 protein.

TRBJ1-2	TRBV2	ASQGGVGYT
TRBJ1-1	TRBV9	ASSAQGTVLTSEAF
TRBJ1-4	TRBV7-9	ASSPDGTGLDEKLF
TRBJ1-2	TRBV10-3	AIRPDREHGYT
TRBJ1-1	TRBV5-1	ASSHPGNFAEAF
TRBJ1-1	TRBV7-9	ASSFAGANTEAF
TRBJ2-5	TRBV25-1	ASSECPGTGRGETQY
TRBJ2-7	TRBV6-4	ASSEVGLLHEQY
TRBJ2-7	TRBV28	AAKGGGSSYEQY
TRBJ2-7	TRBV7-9	ASSTRDRLPYEQY
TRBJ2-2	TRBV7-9	ASSPPDMNTGELF
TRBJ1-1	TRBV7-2	ASSSGQGGTGAF
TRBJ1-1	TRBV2	ASSERDTEAF
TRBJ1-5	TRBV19	ASSMTPHQPQH
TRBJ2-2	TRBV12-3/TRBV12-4	ASTPQGTGELF
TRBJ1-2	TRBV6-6	ASSYKSGGGDNYGYT
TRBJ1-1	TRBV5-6	ASMRTPEGTEAF
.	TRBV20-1	SARDSGRADEQF
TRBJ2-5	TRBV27	ASTGQGASKTQY
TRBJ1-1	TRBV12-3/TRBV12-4	ASSLPGYSRRAF
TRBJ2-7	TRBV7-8	ASSSKGAYEQY
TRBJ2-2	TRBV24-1	ASSTEIISHHANTGELF
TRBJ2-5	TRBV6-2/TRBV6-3	ARDGETQY
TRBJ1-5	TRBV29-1	SVGANQPQH
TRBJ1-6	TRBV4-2	ASSQENGNSPLH
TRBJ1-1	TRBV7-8	ASSLLDRETEAF
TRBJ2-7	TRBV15	ATSRRLGPYEQY
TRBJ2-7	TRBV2	ASSYGSGSYEQY
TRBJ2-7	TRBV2	ASSGTSGNSYEQY
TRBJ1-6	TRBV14	ASSLLDGDSPLH
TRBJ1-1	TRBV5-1	ASSGKNTEAF
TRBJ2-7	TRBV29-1	SVTGGRMDEQY
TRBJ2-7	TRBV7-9	ASSWSAMPYGQY
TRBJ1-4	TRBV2	ASSDEARVEI
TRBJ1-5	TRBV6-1	ASSEVDGQPQH
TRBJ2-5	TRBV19	ASKGRMSQETQY
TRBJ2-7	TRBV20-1	SAPPDRGLFGEQY